This TCR beta chain is from a study of T cells in Graves' hyperthyroidism and ophthalmopathy. The V gene end was trimmed by 4 bases and the J gene end by 0 bases; junction bases not matched to a gene: 7. The CDR3 length is 16 residues. Germline values: CDR1 SEHNR, CDR2 FQNEAQ (reference sequence). This clonotype was seen just once. Using RNA transcripts as the source, TCR beta CDR3 regions were amplified. An initial round of RT-PCR targeting the TCR CDR3 relied on the HTBI primer set. Via MiXCR, TCRdb re-called the multiplex PCR reads, giving one row per CDR3 protein. The data hold about 52,000 distinct CDR3 sequences, with approximately 48% observed a single time.

This chain joins TRBV7-9 and TRBJ2-7; 9 bases agree with TRBD1. The source material was blood. This receptor was obtained from a woman aged 50 to 60 with Graves' ophthalmopathy. The CDR3 region is CASSYTGTGLSYEQYF. The CDR3 bases are TGTGCCAGCAGCTATACCGGGACAGGGCTCTCCTACGAGCAGTACTTC.